This T cell receptor (beta chain) was sequenced for a study of T cell responses to AZD1222 COVID-19 vaccine (TCRdb year 2021). With respect to the entire study: AZD1222 recipients whose second dose came at about 4 weeks and those whose second dose came at about 12 weeks were combined into one group, since spike-specific TCR depth and breadth did not differ between the two schedules. TCR sequencing covered about 230 trial participants: 200 to 220 given two doses of AZD1222 and around 26 given two doses of MenACWY control vaccine. Trial participants were enrolled by age into 18-55, 56-69 and 70-plus year subgroups, with 148, 28 and 57 TCR-sequenced participants respectively. Summary of the overall study and its limitations: Nearly half of unique spike-specific TCRs reportedly recognized epitopes outside regions mutated in the B.1.351 and B.1.1.7 variants. No day 14 peak-response samples were available, so repertoires were characterized only after the peak T cell response. Participants were mostly white British, with more females than males. The authors suggested clonal diversity may have been underestimated. The vaccine-associated CD4 TCRs covered the entire spike protein, and the dominant responses fell in regions 160-218 and 743-854. Only a handful of AZD1222 recipients were SARS-CoV-2 seropositive at baseline, limiting conclusions about previously exposed vaccinees. The 56-69-year group was small, and its depth increase did not reach significance, likely because of low power. After two AZD1222 doses, both the breadth and the depth of spike-specific TCRs were significantly higher than at day 0 and than in MenACWY recipients.

Regarding this clone: It lacks a known antigen. No much larger clone exists at a distance of one base, and base qualities are not known.

A distance of 5 bases separates the germline ends of V and J, which lose 2 bases and 6 bases respectively. Measured from the cysteine to the phenylalanine, the CDR3 is 13 residues long. The CDR3 DNA has 39 bases and is translated from base 1. The CDR3 regions of human TCRbeta chains were analyzed by immunosequencing. On the study's bioinformatics: Repertoire TCRs were checked for matches against a reference library of SARS-CoV-2-specific TCRs that had been generated using the MIRA antigen-specificity platform. Breadth was defined as the fraction of unique TCRs that were SARS-CoV-2-associated, and depth was defined as the fraction of total T cells that were SARS-CoV-2-associated. Using the MIRA data, each spike-specific TCR was assigned both to the spike region to which the TCR was reactive and to a CD4 or CD8 class. Log10-transformed breadth and depth values were compared by one-way ANOVA with Sidak's multiple comparisons tests. TCRdb carries this immuneACCESS record with in-frame sequences only. Its versions omit some clonotypes, under half of them owing to an unresolved V gene in the studies checked, with the rest unexplained. The V and J calls and the clone size are those of that table, but D and trimming were determined from the DNA. In this sample the table shows fewer than 150,000 clones, more than 70% of which occur a single time. The ten top clones hold roughly 5% of the sample.

Interpreted using the paper, the time point label stands for: baseline before first vaccination. The vaccinee samples were drawn from two UK trials, COV001 and COV002, one of which was a single-blind randomized controlled phase 2/3 trial testing AZD1222 (ChAdOx1 nCoV-19) in healthy adults. For TCRbeta chain sequencing, PBMC samples from trial participants were taken at day 0 and at day 28 after the second dose. This specimen consisted of peripheral blood, obtained on day 0 of AZD1222 vaccination. This sequence was found in an adult in good health. The sequence links TRBV12-3 or TRBV12-4 to TRBJ1-6, with the D gene not clear enough to name. CDR3 loop: CASSLLVNSPLHF. Read as DNA, the sequence is TGTGCCAGCAGTTTACTAGTTAATTCACCCCTCCACTTT.